The T cell receptor beta chain described here comes from a study of metastatic and nonmetastatic thyroid tumors (dated by TCRdb to between 2020 and 2021). Notes on the research overall: The researchers compared repertoires between peripheral blood samples and tumor or nodule tissue samples from patients with malignant or benign thyroid disease.

Library preparation was by PCR. Reads for this sample came from an Illumina HiSeq 4000. High-throughput sequencing was used to profile the TCR beta-chain CDR3 region of each patient. The paper's data handling went like this. The researchers built a classifier to tell apart papillary thyroid cancer patients with distant metastasis, based on CDR3 differences among clinicopathological groups. The Shannon index was used to measure repertoire diversity, and the Morisita-Horn index was used to measure how similar tumor and blood repertoires were. TCRdb trimmed public reads at Q25 via fastp, called clones via MiXCR and kept in-frame beta chains. These V and J calls originate from TCRdb's pipeline instead of the authors' own analysis. The sample records 36,000 or so clones, around a third of which are singletons. Of the sample, about 16% falls within the top ten clones. Findings and caveats that apply to the study as a whole: In both blood and tumor samples, TCR beta diversity was reported to be significantly higher in malignant tumors than in benign nodules.

CDR1 and CDR2, per the germline V gene (reference sequence), are LGHDT and YNNKEL. V has 4 bases trimmed and J has 5 bases trimmed; junction bases matching no gene number 11. There are 16 amino acids in the CDR3, from cysteine to phenylalanine inclusive. Of the read, only the CDR3 DNA is kept; its 48 bases are in frame from base 1. To note about this clone: What this receptor recognizes is not known. The input lacks base qualities; no much larger clone sits a single base away.

Before undergoing thyroid surgery, none of the patients had been given any kind of treatment. Using T-cell receptor beta sequencing, the researchers looked back retrospectively at clinical samples from patients, gathered between about 2011 and 2019. The sequence is built from TRBV3-1 and TRBJ2-7, with 10 middle bases fitting TRBD1. This TCR was sampled from a female donor with papillary thyroid cancer or a benign thyroid nodule (not recorded which). Some clones in this sample may be carry-over from other donors' samples. The sample comprised tumor tissue. The CDR3 corresponds to CASSRPPGQGKDEQYF. The sequenced DNA is TGTGCCAGCAGCCGTCCCCCGGGACAGGGGAAAGACGAGCAGTACTTC.